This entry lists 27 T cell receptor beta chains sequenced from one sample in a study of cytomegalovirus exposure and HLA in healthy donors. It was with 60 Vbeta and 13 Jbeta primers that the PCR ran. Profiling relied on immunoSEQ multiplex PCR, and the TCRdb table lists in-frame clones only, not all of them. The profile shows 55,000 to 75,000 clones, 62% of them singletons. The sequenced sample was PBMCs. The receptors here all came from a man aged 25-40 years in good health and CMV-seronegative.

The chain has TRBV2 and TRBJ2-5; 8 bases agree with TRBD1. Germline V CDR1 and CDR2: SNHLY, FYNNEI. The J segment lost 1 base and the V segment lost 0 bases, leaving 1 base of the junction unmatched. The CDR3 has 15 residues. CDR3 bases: TGTGCCAGCAGTGAAGCAGGGACAGGCCAAGAGACCCAGTACTTC. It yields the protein CASSEAGTGQETQYF.

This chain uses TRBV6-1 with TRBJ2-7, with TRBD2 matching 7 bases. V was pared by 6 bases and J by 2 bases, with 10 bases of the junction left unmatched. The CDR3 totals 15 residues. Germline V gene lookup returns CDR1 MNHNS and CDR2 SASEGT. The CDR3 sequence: CASRAPGGGTYEQYF. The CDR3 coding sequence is TGTGCCAGCAGGGCCCCAGGCGGGGGTACCTACGAGCAGTACTTC.

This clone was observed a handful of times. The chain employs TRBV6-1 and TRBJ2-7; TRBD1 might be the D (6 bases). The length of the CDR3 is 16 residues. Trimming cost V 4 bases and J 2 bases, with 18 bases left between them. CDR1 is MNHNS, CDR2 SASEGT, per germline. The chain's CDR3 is CASSALPYRAPYEQYF. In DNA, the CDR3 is TGTGCCAGCAGTGCCCTCCCGTACAGGGCCCCCTACGAGCAGTACTTC.

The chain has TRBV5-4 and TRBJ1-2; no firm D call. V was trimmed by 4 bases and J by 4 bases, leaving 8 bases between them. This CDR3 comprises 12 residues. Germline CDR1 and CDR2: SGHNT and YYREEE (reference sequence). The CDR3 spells CASSNSFYGYTF. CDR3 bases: TGTGCCAGCAGCAACAGCTTCTATGGCTACACCTTC.

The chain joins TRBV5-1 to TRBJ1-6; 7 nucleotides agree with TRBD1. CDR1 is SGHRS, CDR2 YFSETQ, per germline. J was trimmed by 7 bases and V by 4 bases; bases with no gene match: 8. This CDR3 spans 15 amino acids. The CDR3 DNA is TGCGCCAGCAGCGGAGGGACAGCTGACAATTCACCCCTCCACTTT. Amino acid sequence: CASSGGTADNSPLHF.

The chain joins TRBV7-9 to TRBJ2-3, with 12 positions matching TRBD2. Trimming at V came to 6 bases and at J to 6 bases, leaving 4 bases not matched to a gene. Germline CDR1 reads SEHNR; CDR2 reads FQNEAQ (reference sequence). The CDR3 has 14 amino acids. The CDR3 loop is CASRETSGGDTQYF. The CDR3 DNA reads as TGTGCCAGCAGAGAGACTAGCGGGGGCGATACGCAGTATTTT. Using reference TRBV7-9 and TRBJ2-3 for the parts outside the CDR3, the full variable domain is DTGVSQNPRHKITKRGQNVTFRCDPISEHNRLYWYRQTLGQGPEFLTYFQNEAQLEKSRLLSDRFSAERPKGSFSTLEIQRTEQGDSAMYLCASRETSGGDTQYFGPGTRLTVL.

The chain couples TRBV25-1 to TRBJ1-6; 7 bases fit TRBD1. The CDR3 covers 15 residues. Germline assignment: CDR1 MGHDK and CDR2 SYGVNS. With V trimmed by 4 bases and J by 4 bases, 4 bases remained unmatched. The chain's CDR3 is CASSGGQAYNSPLHF. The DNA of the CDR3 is TGTGCCAGCAGTGGTGGACAGGCGTATAATTCACCCCTCCACTTT.

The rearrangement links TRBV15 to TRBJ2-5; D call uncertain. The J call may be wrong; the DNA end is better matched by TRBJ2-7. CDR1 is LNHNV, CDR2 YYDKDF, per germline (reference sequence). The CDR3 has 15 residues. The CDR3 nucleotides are TGTGCCACCAGCAGAGATTTAAGGCAGGCCTACGAGCAGTACTTC. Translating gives CATSRDLRQAYEQYF.

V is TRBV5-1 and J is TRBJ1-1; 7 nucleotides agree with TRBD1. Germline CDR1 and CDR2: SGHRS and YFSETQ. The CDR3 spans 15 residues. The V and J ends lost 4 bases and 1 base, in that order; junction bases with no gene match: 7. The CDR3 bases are TGCGCCAGCAGCCCGACAGGGACTAGGAACACTGAAGCTTTCTTT. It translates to CASSPTGTRNTEAFF.

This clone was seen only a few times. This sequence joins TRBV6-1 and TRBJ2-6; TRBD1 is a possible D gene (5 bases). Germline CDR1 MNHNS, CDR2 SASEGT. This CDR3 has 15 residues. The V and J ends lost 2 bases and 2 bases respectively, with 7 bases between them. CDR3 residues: CASSEQGAGANVLTF. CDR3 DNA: TGTGCCAGCAGTGAACAAGGGGCTGGGGCCAACGTCCTGACTTTC.

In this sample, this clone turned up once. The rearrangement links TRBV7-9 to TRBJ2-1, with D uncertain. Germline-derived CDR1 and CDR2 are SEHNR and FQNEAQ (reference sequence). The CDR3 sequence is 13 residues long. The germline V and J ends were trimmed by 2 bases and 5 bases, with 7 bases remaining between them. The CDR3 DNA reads TGTGCCAGCAGCTTAATAGGAGACAATGAGCAGTTCTTC. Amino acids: CASSLIGDNEQFF.

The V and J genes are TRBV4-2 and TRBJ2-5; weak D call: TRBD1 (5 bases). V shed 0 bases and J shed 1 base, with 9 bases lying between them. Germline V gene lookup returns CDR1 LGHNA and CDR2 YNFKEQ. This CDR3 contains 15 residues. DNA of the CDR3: TGTGCCAGCAGCCAAGAAAGGACAAGCCAAGAGACCCAGTACTTC. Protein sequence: CASSQERTSQETQYF.

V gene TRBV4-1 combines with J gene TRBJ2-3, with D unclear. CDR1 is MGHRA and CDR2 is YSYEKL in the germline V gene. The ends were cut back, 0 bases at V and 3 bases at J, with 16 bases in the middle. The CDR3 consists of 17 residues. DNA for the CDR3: TGCGCCAGCAGCCAAGATCCTGGCAGATATGAAACAGATACGCAGTATTTT. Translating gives CASSQDPGRYETDTQYF.

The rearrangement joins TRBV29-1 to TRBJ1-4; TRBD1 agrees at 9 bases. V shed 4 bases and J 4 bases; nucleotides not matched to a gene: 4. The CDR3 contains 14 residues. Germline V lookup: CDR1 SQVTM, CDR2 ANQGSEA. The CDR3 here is CSVGPTGGNEKLFF. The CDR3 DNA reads TGCAGCGTTGGGCCGACAGGGGGTAATGAAAAACTGTTTTTT.

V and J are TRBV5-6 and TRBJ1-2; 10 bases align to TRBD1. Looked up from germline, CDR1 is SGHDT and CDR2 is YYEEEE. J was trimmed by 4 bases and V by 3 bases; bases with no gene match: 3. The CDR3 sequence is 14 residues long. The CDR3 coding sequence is TGTGCCAGCAGCTGGACAGGGGGATTCTATGGCTACACCTTC. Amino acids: CASSWTGGFYGYTF. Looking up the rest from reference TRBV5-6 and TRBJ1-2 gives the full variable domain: DAGVTQSPTHLIKTRGQQVTLRCSPKSGHDTVSWYQQALGQGPQFIFQYYEEEERQRGNFPDRFSGHQFPNYSSELNVNALLLGDSALYLCASSWTGGFYGYTFGSGTRLTVV.

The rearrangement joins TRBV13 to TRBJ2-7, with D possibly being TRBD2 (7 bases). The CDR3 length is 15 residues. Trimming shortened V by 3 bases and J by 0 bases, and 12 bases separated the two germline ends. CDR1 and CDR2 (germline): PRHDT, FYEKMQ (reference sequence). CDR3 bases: TGTGCCAGCAGCTTTCAGGGGAGGGGCTCCTACGAGCAGTACTTC. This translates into CASSFQGRGSYEQYF.

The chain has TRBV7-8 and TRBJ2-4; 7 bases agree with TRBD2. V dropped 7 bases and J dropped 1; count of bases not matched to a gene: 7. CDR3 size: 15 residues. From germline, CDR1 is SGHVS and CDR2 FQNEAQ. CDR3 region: CASTTSVAAKNIQYF. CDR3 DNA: TGTGCCAGCACTACTAGCGTAGCGGCCAAAAACATTCAGTACTTC.

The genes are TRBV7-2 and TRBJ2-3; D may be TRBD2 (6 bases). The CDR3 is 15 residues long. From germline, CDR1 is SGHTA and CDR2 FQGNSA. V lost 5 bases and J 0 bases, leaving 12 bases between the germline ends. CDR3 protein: CASSVSGASTDTQYF. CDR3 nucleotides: TGTGCCAGCAGCGTTAGCGGTGCTAGCACAGATACGCAGTATTTT.

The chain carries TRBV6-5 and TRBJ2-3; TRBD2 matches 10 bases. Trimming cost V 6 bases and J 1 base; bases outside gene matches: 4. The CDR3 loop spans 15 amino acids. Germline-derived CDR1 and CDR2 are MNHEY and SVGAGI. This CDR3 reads CASRAGTSGTDTQYF. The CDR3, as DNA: TGTGCCAGCAGAGCCGGGACTAGCGGCACAGATACGCAGTATTTT.

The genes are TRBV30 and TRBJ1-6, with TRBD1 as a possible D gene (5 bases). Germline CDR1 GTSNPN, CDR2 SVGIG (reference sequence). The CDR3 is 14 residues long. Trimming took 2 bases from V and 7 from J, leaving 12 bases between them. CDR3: CAWSPIRGNSPLHF. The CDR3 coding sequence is TGTGCCTGGAGTCCCATCCGGGGGAATTCACCCCTCCACTTT.

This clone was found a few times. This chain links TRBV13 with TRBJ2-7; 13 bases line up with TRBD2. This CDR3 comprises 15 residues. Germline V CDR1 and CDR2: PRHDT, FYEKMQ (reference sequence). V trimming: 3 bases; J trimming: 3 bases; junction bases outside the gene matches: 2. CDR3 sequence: CASSFWTSGSYEQYF. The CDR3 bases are TGTGCCAGCAGCTTCTGGACTAGCGGGAGCTACGAGCAGTACTTC.

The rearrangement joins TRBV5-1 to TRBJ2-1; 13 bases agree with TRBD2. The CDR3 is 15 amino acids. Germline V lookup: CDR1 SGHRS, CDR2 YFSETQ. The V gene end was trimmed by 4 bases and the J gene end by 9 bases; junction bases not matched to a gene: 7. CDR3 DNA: TGCGCCAGCAGCCAACTAGCGGGGGGGGTCGTTGAGCAGTTCTTC. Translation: CASSQLAGGVVEQFF.

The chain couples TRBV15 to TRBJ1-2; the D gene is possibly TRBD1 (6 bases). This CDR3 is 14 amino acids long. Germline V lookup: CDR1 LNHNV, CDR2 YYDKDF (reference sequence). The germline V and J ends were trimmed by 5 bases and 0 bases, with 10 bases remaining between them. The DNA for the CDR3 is TGTGCCACCAGCGGACAGTCAGCTAACTATGGCTACACCTTC. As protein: CATSGQSANYGYTF.

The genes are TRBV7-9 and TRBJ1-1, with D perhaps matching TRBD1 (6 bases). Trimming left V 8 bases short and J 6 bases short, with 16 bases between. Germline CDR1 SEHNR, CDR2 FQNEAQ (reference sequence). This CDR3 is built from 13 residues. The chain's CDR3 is CASGLQGSAEAFF. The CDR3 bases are TGTGCCAGCGGTTTACAGGGTTCGGCTGAAGCTTTCTTT.

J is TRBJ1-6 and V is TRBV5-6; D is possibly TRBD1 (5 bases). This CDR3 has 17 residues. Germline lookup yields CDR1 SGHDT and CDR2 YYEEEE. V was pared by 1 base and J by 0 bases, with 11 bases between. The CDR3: CASSLWGGSSYNSPLHF. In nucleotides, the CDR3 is TGTGCCAGCAGCTTGTGGGGCGGGAGCTCCTATAATTCACCCCTCCACTTT.

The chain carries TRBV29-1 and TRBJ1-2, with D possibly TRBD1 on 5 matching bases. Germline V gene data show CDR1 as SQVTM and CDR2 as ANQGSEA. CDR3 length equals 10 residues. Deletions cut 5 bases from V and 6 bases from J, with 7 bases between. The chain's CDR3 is CSVLTDGYTF. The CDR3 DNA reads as TGCAGCGTTTTGACAGATGGCTACACCTTC.

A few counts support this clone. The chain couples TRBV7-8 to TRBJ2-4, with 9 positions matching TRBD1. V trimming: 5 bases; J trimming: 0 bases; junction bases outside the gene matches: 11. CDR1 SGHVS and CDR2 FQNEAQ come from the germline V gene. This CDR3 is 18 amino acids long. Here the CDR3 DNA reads TGTGCCAGCAGCGCCACCGGGACAGGGAAATCAGCCAAAAACATTCAGTACTTC. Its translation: CASSATGTGKSAKNIQYF.